The T cell receptor beta chain under discussion was sequenced for a study of beta chain features in type 1 diabetes. The study's findings and limits: The study found moderately but significantly shorter TCRB CDR3s in all four CD4+ subsets of Type 1 diabetes patients.

The CDR3 runs 16 residues. Trimming cost V 6 bases and J 0 bases; bases outside gene matches: 9. The germline gives CDR1 SQVTM, CDR2 ANQGSEA. The entirety of the isolated RNA underwent reverse transcription, so expressed TCRB transcripts were sequenced. Some clones are missing from TCRdb's copy, which holds only in-frame ones; the method was immunoSEQ multiplex PCR. The table shows 150,000 to 190,000 clones, with about a tenth occurring only once. CD4+ naive, central memory, regulatory and stem cell-like memory cells were sorted via CD45RO/CCR7/CD25/CD127/CD95/CD27. As to this clone: What it binds is not known.

Sequenced input: central memory CD4+ T cells from blood. The V gene is TRBV29-1, the J gene TRBJ1-3; 9 bases are shared with TRBD1. The receptor's source is a man younger than 40 with type 1 diabetes. For the CDR3, the DNA is TGCAGCGTCCTAAGGACAGGGGAAGACTCTGGAAACACCATATATTTT. This translates into CSVLRTGEDSGNTIYF. The full variable domain, its missing parts supplied by reference TRBV29-1 and TRBJ1-3, is SAVISQKPSRDICQRGTSLTIQCQVDSQVTMMFWYRQQPGQSLTLIATANQGSEATYESGFVIDKFPISRPNLTFSTLTVSNMSPEDSSIYLCSVLRTGEDSGNTIYFGEGSWLTVV.